Listed below are T cell receptor beta chains from one sample, sequenced in a study of regulatory T cells in long-lasting Graves disease. TCRdb itself ran the multiplex PCR reads through MiXCR, one entry per CDR3 protein. This repertoire shows about 470,000 distinct CDR3 sequences, 20% to 25% found once; its top ten account for 6.5% to 10%. Sample: peripheral blood mononuclear cells (PBMCs), taken when the disease was refractory, from a patient treated with antithyroid drugs. These receptor sequences come from a female donor with Graves disease. Each CDR3 is given with its conserved first and last residue. The order of the fields is V gene, CDR3 length, clone size, D gene, J gene, CDR3 protein, CDR3 DNA. A D gene is named only where the DNA matches it firmly. Some rows mark clone size as missing; the rest say once, few, many or name a class of expanded clone.

v_gene: TRBV11-2; len: 17; abundance: many; d_gene: -; j_gene: TRBJ1-1; CDR3aa: CASSLYGGIRGRTEAFF; CDR3nt: TGTGCCAGCAGCTTATATGGAGGGATCCGGGGACGAACTGAAGCTTTCTTT
v_gene: TRBV6-2/TRBV6-3; len: 11; abundance: many; d_gene: -; j_gene: TRBJ2-7; CDR3aa: CASYSPHEQYF; CDR3nt: TGTGCCAGCTATTCCCCCCACGAGCAGTACTTC
v_gene: TRBV20-1; len: 15; abundance: -; d_gene: -; j_gene: TRBJ1-2; CDR3aa: CSALVGYQANYGYTF; CDR3nt: TGCAGTGCCCTAGTTGGTTACCAAGCTAACTATGGCTACACCTTC
v_gene: TRBV6-5; len: 10; abundance: few; d_gene: -; j_gene: TRBJ1-2; CDR3aa: CASSSGNHTF; CDR3nt: TGTGCCAGCAGTTCCGGGAACCACACCTTC
v_gene: TRBV28; len: 15; abundance: many; d_gene: -; j_gene: TRBJ2-1; CDR3aa: CASSSSGGRWNEQFF; CDR3nt: TGTGCCAGCAGTTCAAGTGGGGGACGATGGAATGAGCAGTTCTTC
v_gene: TRBV2; len: 14; abundance: many; d_gene: -; j_gene: TRBJ2-5; CDR3aa: CASSEAWAGETQYF; CDR3nt: TGTGCCAGCAGTGAAGCGTGGGCCGGGGAGACCCAGTACTTC
v_gene: TRBV27; len: 13; abundance: few; d_gene: -; j_gene: TRBJ1-1; CDR3aa: CASRRELNTEAFF; CDR3nt: TGTGCCAGCAGGAGGGAGTTGAACACTGAAGCTTTCTTT
v_gene: TRBV5-1; len: 14; abundance: few; d_gene: -; j_gene: TRBJ1-1; CDR3aa: CASSTLQGNTEAFF; CDR3nt: TGCGCCAGCAGTACCTTACAGGGGAACACTGAAGCTTTCTTT
v_gene: TRBV20-1; len: 15; abundance: -; d_gene: TRBD1; j_gene: TRBJ2-3; CDR3aa: CSAYKGAVSTDTQYF; CDR3nt: TGCAGTGCTTATAAGGGGGCAGTTAGCACAGATACGCAGTATTTT
v_gene: TRBV6-1; len: 14; abundance: -; d_gene: -; j_gene: TRBJ1-4; CDR3aa: CARSFRGEDEKLFF; CDR3nt: TGTGCCAGATCTTTCAGGGGCGAGGACGAAAAACTGTTTTTT
v_gene: TRBV7-6; len: 13; abundance: -; d_gene: TRBD1; j_gene: TRBJ1-1; CDR3aa: CASSPGTGAGTFF; CDR3nt: TGTGCCAGCAGCCCCGGGACAGGGGCCGGAACTTTCTTT
v_gene: TRBV5-4; len: 18; abundance: few; d_gene: TRBD2; j_gene: TRBJ2-5; CDR3aa: CASSPEASGSILSETQYF; CDR3nt: TGTGCCAGCAGCCCCGAGGCTAGCGGGAGTATTTTGAGTGAGACCCAGTACTTC
v_gene: TRBV28; len: 13; abundance: many; d_gene: -; j_gene: TRBJ1-5; CDR3aa: CASSYQGGQPQHF; CDR3nt: TGTGCCAGCAGTTACCAAGGGGGTCAGCCCCAGCATTTT
v_gene: TRBV7-7; len: 16; abundance: few; d_gene: TRBD2; j_gene: TRBJ2-2; CDR3aa: CASSETSGRATGELFF; CDR3nt: TGTGCCAGCAGTGAGACTAGCGGGAGGGCCACCGGGGAGCTGTTTTTT
v_gene: TRBV28; len: 12; abundance: many; d_gene: TRBD1; j_gene: TRBJ2-7; CDR3aa: CASSYRGLEQYF; CDR3nt: TGTGCCAGCAGTTACAGGGGGCTCGAGCAGTACTTC
v_gene: TRBV6-2/TRBV6-3; len: 15; abundance: few; d_gene: -; j_gene: TRBJ1-3; CDR3aa: CASSYSFGAGNTIYF; CDR3nt: TGTGCCAGCAGTTACTCTTTCGGGGCTGGAAACACCATATATTTT
v_gene: TRBV7-9; len: 15; abundance: -; d_gene: TRBD1; j_gene: TRBJ1-3; CDR3aa: CASSPSDRAGNTIYF; CDR3nt: TGTGCCAGCAGCCCCTCCGACAGGGCTGGAAACACCATATATTTT
v_gene: TRBV5-1; len: 14; abundance: few; d_gene: -; j_gene: TRBJ1-1; CDR3aa: CASSLRRGLTEAFF; CDR3nt: TGCGCCAGCAGCTTGAGGCGGGGCCTCACTGAAGCTTTCTTT
v_gene: TRBV4-1; len: 15; abundance: -; d_gene: -; j_gene: TRBJ2-7; CDR3aa: CASSPLVGQAYEQYF; CDR3nt: TGCGCCAGCAGCCCCCTTGTTGGCCAGGCCTACGAGCAGTACTTC
v_gene: TRBV6-2/TRBV6-3; len: 16; abundance: -; d_gene: TRBD2; j_gene: TRBJ2-5; CDR3aa: CASSETGTSGQETQYF; CDR3nt: TGCGCCAGCAGTGAAACCGGGACTAGCGGGCAAGAGACCCAGTACTTC